The entry that follows covers one T cell receptor beta chain sequence. What it recognizes is unknown. This sample stems from a study of CD8 T cells in Susac syndrome. General study results and limits: Individuals included in the TCR sequencing and HLA analysis were acknowledged by the study to be relatively few in number.

The control participants were healthy donors, and these controls were matched with respect to both age and sex. TEMRA cells underwent FACS enrichment and CD8+ and CD4+ T cells underwent negative isolation. RNA in amounts of roughly 0.5 to 1 ug was reverse transcribed with random hexamers. Across 54 Vbeta and 13 Jbeta, immunoSEQ multiplex PCR amplified TCR beta CDR3. TCRdb analysed the immunoSEQ multiplex PCR reads with MiXCR anew, one entry per CDR3 protein. There are about 210,000 distinct CDR3 sequences in the sample; approximately 95% occur only once, and 0.09% to 0.12% lies in the top ten. This TCR derives from a human donor in good health. The sequenced sample consisted of CD4+ T cells from PBMCs.

The CDR3 loop is CASSSLTAISNTEAFF. CDR3 nucleotide sequence: TGTGCCAGCAGTTCCCTAACCGCGATCTCGAACACTGAAGCTTTCTTT. V is TRBV28 and J is TRBJ1-1; D uncertain. Trimming left V 4 bases short and J 1 base short, with 16 bases between. Looked up from germline, CDR1 is MDHEN and CDR2 is SYDVKM. The CDR3 runs 16 residues. The complete variable domain, with remaining parts taken from reference TRBV28 and TRBJ1-1, reads DVKVTQSSRYLVKRTGEKVFLECVQDMDHENMFWYRQDPGLGLRLIYFSYDVKMKEKGDIPEGYSVSREKKERFSLILESASTNQTSMYLCASSSLTAISNTEAFFGQGTRLTVV.